This T cell receptor beta chain was observed in a study of blood T cell repertoires in COVID-19. In the study's own analysis: Quantification of nucleated cells was approximated via reference gene primer amplification. Produced via immunoSEQ multiplex PCR; TCRdb's table is partial and in-frame only. V and J calls plus clone size are reproduced from that table; the DNA served to infer D and trimming. The data contain roughly 150,000 clones, approximately 84% of them singletons. Seattle patient enrollment occurred during active infection, with longitudinal follow-up thereafter. There are 11 residues in the CDR3. Unmatched junction bases numbered 2, after V lost 5 bases and J lost 7 bases. The germline gives CDR1 KGHSH, CDR2 LQKENI.

The source is a woman of 80 years or more with COVID-19, enrolled during active disease. Sequencing was carried out using peripheral blood. This chain joins TRBV18 and TRBJ2-7, with 7 bases that match TRBD2. CDR3 loop: CASSGGGEQYF. The CDR3 coding sequence is TGTGCCAGCTCAGGCGGGGGAGAGCAGTACTTC.